The clone carrying this T cell receptor (beta chain) is medium-sized by share. Its specificity is not known. The template was genomic DNA from peripheral blood, not RNA. The data belong to a study of T cell repertoires in aging, cancer and after chemotherapy. Overall study context: Repeat sampling of healthy donors over several months to years showed clear clonal overlap.

Whole-study results and caveats: Untreated cancer patients had significantly lower blood TCR diversity than age-matched healthy donors. In each cancer cohort, median generation probability increased across chemotherapy, suggesting thymic output rebounded.

TRB rearrangements spanning V, D and J were amplified using mixed TRB-A/B primers. TCRdb ran MiXCR on the multiplex PCR reads and lists one entry per CDR3 protein. The table records roughly 12,000 distinct CDR3 sequences, more than 20% of them present only once. Material: blood. The source of this sequence is a human donor in good health.

For the CDR3, the DNA is TGTGCCAGCTCGCCCCACACCTTC. Encoded protein: CASSPHTF. J is TRBJ1-2 and V is TRBV18; D not resolved. Trimming pared 6 bases from V and 12 bases from J, leaving 5 bases between. The CDR3 is made up of 8 amino acids. Germline V lookup: CDR1 KGHSH, CDR2 LQKENI.